This T cell receptor (beta chain) was identified during a study of T cell responses to AZD1222 COVID-19 vaccine. At the level of the study: Pooling was applied to second doses at about 4 or about 12 weeks.

Here immunoSEQ multiplex PCR was the method, and the copy in TCRdb shows in-frame clones only, minus some. This sample has roughly 110,000 clones, with approximately 90% found just once. The length of the CDR3 is 16 residues. V lost 4 bases to trimming and J lost 0 bases, with 15 bases between them. Germline-derived CDR1 and CDR2 are MDHEN and SYDVKM. On this clone: Antigen: not known.

Study-wide findings and caveats: Scientists sampled the repertoires only once the peak T cell response had passed. Clonal diversity was possibly underestimated, and the donors were mostly white British, with more females.

The sample here was peripheral blood, taken on day 0 of AZD1222 vaccination. This TCR was sampled from an adult in good health. The V gene is TRBV28, the J gene TRBJ1-1, with D possibly matching TRBD1 (6 bases). The chain's CDR3 is CASSSPTEGVNTEAFF. The CDR3 DNA is TGTGCCAGCAGTTCCCCAACAGAGGGGGTGAACACTGAAGCTTTCTTT.